These 8 T cell receptor beta chains came from one sample sequenced in a study of T-cell memory formation after mild COVID-19. TCRdb analysed the 5' RACE reads with MiXCR anew, one entry per CDR3 protein. The sample carries nearly 200,000 distinct CDR3 sequences, approximately 16% recorded once. The source material was PBMCs or a T cell subset sorted from them (not recorded which). Receptors were obtained from an adult woman who had mild COVID-19 (a few samples of this study predate the infection). Cell type and time point are not known.

The chain joins TRBV5-5 to TRBJ1-2, with 9 positions matching TRBD1. The trim removed 0 bases at V and 6 bases at J, leaving 9 bases unmatched. The germline CDR1 and CDR2 sequences are SGHKS and YYEKEE (reference sequence). The CDR3 is 16 amino acids. Here the CDR3 reads CASSLGHGTGMNGYTF. The CDR3 DNA is TGTGCCAGCAGCTTGGGGCATGGGACAGGGATGAATGGCTACACCTTC.

A few counts support this clonotype. CDR3 DNA: TGTGCCAGCAAGCCTCACAGGGCTGGCTATGGCTACACCTTC. This encodes CASKPHRAGYGYTF. The V and J genes are TRBV7-2 and TRBJ1-2, with D possibly being TRBD1 (6 bases). CDR1 is SGHTA, CDR2 FQGNSA, per germline. V lost 7 bases, J lost 4 bases, and 16 bases lay in between. This CDR3 comprises 14 residues.

V usage is TRBV4-1 and J usage is TRBJ1-2; D call uncertain. Germline loops: CDR1 MGHRA, CDR2 YSYEKL. The ends were cut back, 0 bases at V and 3 bases at J, with 5 bases in the middle. The CDR3 runs 13 residues. The CDR3 loop is CASSQEGDYGYTF. The CDR3 DNA sequence: TGCGCCAGCAGCCAAGAGGGTGACTATGGCTACACCTTC.

Only a few counts were recorded for this clonotype. The chain links TRBV6-2 or TRBV6-3 to TRBJ2-1, with 10 positions matching TRBD2. The CDR3 extends over 14 amino acids. Germline CDR1 reads MNHEY; CDR2 reads SVGEGT. V lost 9 bases and J lost 9; bases outside the gene matches: 11. CDR3 coding DNA: TGTGCCAGTCTAGGGAGCGGGAGGGCCAGTGAGCAGTTCTTC. This sequence encodes CASLGSGRASEQFF.

The table lists this clonotype with many counts. This chain joins TRBV5-1 and TRBJ1-6; no definite D call. The germline V gene has CDR1 SGHRS and CDR2 YFSETQ. This CDR3 region has 17 residues. With 1 base removed from V and 9 bases from J, the gap between germline ends came to 20 bases. CDR3 in amino acids: CASSLRANRAVGSPLHF. The CDR3 region has the DNA TGCGCCAGCAGCTTGAGGGCCAACCGCGCTGTGGGTTCACCCCTCCACTTT.

In this sample, this clonotype turned up a few times. The chain recombines TRBV29-1 with TRBJ2-4, with TRBD2 as a possible D gene (6 bases). The CDR3 totals 13 residues. V was clipped by 7 bases and J by 4 bases, with 14 bases between them. The germline CDR1 and CDR2 sequences are SQVTM and ANQGSEA. CDR3 DNA: TGCAGCGGACGCCAAGCGGGTAAAAACATTCAGTACTTC. Translating it yields CSGRQAGKNIQYF.

This clonotype was recorded a few times. The rearrangement joins TRBV5-1 to TRBJ1-2; D is possibly TRBD1 (6 bases). With 0 bases removed from V and 4 bases from J, the gap between germline ends came to 13 bases. Germline CDR1 SGHRS, CDR2 YFSETQ. The CDR3 contains 15 residues. This CDR3 reads CASSLETGVGYGYTF. In nucleotides, the CDR3 is TGCGCCAGCAGCTTGGAGACAGGAGTGGGCTATGGCTACACCTTC.

The V gene is TRBV12-3 or TRBV12-4, the J gene TRBJ1-1; possibly TRBD1 for D (6 bases). The CDR3 is 15 residues long. Trimming shortened V by 2 bases and J by 1 base, and 11 bases separated the two germline ends. As DNA, the CDR3 is TGTGCCAGCAGTTTACGGGGGGCTGGGAACACTGAAGCTTTCTTT. Protein product: CASSLRGAGNTEAFF.